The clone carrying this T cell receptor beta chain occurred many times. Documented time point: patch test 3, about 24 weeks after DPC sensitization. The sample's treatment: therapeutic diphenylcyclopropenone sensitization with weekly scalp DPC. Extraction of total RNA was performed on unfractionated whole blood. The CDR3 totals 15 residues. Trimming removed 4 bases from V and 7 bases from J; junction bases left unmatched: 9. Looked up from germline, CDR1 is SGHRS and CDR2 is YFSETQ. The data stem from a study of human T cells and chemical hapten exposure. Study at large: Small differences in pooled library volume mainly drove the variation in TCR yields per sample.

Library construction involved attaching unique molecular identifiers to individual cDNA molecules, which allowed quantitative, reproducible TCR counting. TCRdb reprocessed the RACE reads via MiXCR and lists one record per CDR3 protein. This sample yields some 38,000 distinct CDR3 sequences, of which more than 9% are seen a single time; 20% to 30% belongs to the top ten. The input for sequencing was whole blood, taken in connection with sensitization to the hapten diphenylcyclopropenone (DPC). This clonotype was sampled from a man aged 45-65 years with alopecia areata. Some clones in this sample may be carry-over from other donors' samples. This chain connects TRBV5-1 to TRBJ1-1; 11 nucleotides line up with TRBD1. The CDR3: CASSMGQGVSGEAFF. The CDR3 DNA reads TGCGCCAGCAGCATGGGACAGGGGGTTTCGGGTGAAGCTTTCTTT.